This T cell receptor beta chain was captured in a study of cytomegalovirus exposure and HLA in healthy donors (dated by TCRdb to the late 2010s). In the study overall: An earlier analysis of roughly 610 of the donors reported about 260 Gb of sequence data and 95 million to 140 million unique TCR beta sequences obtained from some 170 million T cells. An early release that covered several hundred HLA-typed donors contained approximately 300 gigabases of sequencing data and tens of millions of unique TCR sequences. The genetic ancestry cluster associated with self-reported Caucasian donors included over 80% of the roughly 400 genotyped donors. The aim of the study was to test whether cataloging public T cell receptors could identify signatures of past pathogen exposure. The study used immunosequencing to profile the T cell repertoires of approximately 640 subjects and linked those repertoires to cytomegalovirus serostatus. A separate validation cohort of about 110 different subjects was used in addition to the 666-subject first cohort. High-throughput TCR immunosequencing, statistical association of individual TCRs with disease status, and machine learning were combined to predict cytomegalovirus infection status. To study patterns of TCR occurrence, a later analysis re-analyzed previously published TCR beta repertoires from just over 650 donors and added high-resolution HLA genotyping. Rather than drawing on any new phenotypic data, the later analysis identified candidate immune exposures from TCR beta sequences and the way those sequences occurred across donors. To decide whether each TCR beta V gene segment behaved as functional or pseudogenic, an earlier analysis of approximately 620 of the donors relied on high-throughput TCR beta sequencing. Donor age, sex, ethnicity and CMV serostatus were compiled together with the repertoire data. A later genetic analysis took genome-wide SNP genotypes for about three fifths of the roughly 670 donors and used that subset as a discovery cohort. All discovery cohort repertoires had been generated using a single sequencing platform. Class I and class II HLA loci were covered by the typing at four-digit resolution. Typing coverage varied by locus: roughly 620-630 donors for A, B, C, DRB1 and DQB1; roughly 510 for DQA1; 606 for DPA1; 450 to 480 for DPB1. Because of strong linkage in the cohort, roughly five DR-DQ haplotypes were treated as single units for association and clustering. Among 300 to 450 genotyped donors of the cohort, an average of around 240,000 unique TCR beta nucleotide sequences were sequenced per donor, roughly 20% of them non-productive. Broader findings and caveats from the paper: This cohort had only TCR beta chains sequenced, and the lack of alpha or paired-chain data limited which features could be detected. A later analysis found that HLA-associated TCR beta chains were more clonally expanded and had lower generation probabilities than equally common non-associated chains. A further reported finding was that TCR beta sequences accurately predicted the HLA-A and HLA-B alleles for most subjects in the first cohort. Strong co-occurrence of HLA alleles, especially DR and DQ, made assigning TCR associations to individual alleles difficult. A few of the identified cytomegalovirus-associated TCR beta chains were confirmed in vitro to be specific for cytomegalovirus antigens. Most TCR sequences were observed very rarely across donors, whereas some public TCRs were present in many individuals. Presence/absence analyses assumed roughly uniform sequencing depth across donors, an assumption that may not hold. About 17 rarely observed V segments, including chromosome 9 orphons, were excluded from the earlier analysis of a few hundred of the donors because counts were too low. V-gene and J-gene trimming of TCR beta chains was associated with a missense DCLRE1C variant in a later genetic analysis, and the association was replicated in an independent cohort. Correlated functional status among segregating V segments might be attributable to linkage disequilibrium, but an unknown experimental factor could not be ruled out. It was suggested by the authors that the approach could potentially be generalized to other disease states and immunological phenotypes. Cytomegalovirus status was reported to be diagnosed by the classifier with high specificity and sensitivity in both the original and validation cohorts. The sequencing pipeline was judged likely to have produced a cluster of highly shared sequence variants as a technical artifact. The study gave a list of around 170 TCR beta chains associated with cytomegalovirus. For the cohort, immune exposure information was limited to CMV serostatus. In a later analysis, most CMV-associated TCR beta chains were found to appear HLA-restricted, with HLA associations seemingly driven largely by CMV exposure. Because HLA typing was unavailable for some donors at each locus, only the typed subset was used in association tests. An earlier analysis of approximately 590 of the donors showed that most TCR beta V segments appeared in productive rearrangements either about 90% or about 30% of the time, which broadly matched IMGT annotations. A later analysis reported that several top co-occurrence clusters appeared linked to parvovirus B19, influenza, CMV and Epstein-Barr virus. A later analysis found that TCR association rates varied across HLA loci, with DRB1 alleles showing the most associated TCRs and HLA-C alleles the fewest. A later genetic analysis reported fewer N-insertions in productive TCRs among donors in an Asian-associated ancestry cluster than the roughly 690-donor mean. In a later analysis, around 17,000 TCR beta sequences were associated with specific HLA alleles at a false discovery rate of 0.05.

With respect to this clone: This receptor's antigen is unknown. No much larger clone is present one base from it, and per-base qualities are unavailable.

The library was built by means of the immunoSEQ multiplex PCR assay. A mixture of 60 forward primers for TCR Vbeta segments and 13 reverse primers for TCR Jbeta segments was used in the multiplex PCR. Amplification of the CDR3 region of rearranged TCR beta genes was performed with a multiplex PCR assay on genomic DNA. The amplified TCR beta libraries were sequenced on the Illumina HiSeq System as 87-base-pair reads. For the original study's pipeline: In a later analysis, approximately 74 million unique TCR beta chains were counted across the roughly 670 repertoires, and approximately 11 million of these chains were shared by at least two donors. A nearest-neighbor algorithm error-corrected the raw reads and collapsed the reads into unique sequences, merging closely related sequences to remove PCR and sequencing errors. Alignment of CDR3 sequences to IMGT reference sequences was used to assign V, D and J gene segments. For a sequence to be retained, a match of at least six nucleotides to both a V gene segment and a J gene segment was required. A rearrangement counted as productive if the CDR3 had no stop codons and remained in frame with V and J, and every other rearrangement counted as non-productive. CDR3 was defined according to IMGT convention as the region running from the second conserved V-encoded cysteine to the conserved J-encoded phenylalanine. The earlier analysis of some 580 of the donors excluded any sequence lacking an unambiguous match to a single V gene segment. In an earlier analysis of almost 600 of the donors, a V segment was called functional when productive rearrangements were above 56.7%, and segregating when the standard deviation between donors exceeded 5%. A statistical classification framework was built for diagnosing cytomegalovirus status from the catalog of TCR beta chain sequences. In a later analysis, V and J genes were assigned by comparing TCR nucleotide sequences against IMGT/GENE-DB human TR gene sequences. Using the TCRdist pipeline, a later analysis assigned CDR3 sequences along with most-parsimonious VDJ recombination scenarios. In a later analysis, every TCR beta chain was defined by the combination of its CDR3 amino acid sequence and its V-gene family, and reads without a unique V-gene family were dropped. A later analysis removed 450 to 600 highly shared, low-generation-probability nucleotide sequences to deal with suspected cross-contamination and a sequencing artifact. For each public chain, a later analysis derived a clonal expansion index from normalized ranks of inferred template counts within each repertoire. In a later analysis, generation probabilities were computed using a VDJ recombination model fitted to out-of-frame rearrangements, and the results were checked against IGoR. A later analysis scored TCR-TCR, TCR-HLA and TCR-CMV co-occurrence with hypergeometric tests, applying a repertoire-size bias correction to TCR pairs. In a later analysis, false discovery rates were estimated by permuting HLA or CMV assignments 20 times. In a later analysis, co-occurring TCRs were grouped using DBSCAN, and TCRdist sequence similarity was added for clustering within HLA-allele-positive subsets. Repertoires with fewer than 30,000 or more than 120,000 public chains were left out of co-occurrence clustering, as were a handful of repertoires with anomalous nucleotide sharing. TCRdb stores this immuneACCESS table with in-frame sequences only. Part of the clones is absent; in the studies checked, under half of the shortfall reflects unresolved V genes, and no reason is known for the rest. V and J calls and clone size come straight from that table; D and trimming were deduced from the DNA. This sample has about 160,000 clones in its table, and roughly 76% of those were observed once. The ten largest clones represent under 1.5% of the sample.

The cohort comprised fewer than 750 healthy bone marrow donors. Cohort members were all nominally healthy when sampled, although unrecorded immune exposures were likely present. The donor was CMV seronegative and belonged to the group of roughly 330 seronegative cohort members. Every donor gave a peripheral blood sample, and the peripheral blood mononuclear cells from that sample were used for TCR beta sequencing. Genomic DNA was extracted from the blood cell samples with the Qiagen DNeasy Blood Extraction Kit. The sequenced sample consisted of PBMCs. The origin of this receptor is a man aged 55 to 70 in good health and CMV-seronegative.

The CDR3 protein is CASSYKPNLREQYF. The nucleotides read TGTGCCAGCAGTTACAAGCCAAATTTACGGGAGCAGTACTTC. Recombination joined TRBV6-5 with TRBJ2-7; the D gene is not confidently resolved. Per the germline V gene, MNHEY is the CDR1 and SVGAGI is the CDR2. V is pared back by 2 bases and J by 7 bases, with 15 bases lying between the germline termini. The CDR3 has 14 amino acids, counting the end cysteine and phenylalanine. Only the CDR3 DNA stays, 42 bases, in frame from base 1.